A single sample gave rise to the 5 T cell receptor delta chains below, sequenced in a study of Vδ1+ human thymocytes. The template was reverse-transcribed extracted RNA. Pooled V-gene forward primers with one constant-region reverse primer generated the CDR3 amplicons by multiplex PCR. TCRdb fed the multiplex PCR reads into CATT to redo clone calling. This repertoire shows about 25,000 delta-chain clones, around 7.7% found once; its top ten account for more than 0.9%. These TCRs' antigens remain unknown. The study, taken as a whole, reports: Thymic TRG and TRD repertoires appeared highly polyclonal.

The sequenced sample was Vdelta1+ gamma-delta thymocytes from the thymus. Subset noted: FACS-sorted CD3+ TCRalphabeta- TCRVdelta1+ TCRVdelta2- thymocytes. Source of these receptors: a girl in the first two years of life who had congenital heart surgery.

This clone appeared a few times. This rearrangement joins TRDV1 to TRDJ1, with TRDD3 matching over 13 bases. The CDR3 is made up of 22 amino acids. Trimming took 2 bases from V and 0 from J; bases not matched to a gene: 18. From germline, CDR1 is TSWWSYY and CDR2 QGS. CDR3 in amino acids: CALGEDLRRQLGDTRYTDKLIF. The CDR3, as DNA: TGTGCTCTTGGGGAAGATCTGCGAAGGCAACTGGGGGATACGCGGTACACCGATAAACTCATCTTT.

The chain combines TRDV1 with TRDJ1, with a possible D match to TRDD3 (6 bases). The CDR3 runs 22 residues. Germline-derived CDR1 and CDR2 are TSWWSYY and QGS. Deletions cut 0 bases from V and 0 bases from J, with 29 bases between. CDR3 sequence reads: CALGELTRPGEIRPRYTDKLIF. DNA for the CDR3: TGTGCTCTTGGGGAACTCACGAGGCCGGGGGAGATTCGACCTAGGTACACCGATAAACTCATCTTT.

This clone was seen a few times. The chain has TRDV1 and TRDJ1; TRDD3 agrees at 7 bases. CDR1 is TSWWSYY and CDR2 is QGS in the germline V gene. CDR3 length: 18 amino acids. The V gene end was trimmed by 4 bases and the J gene end by 3 bases; junction bases not matched to a gene: 17. The CDR3 sequence: CALGAARLRGDGADKLIF. As DNA, the CDR3 is TGTGCTCTTGGGGCCGCGAGATTACGGGGGGATGGGGCCGATAAACTCATCTTT.

This clone was seen a few times. The chain combines TRDV1 with TRDJ1; 7 positions match TRDD3. Germline lookup yields CDR1 TSWWSYY and CDR2 QGS. V lost 2 bases to trimming and J lost 0 bases; unmatched junction nucleotides: 12. CDR3 length: 18 amino acids. CDR3 coding DNA: TGTGCTCTTGGGGAAATACCCTGGGGGTTGGATTACACCGATAAACTCATCTTT. Protein: CALGEIPWGLDYTDKLIF.

This clone has more than one count but fewer than ten. The chain is built from TRDV1 and TRDJ2, with 7 bases that match TRDD3. Germline V gene sequence: CDR1 TSWWSYY, CDR2 QGS. The ends lost 5 bases at V and 0 bases at J; junction bases unmatched: 15. This CDR3 region has 19 residues. The CDR3 sequence is CALGNLPMGETALTAQLFF. Here the CDR3 DNA reads TGTGCTCTTGGGAACCTCCCGATGGGGGAGACAGCTTTGACAGCACAACTCTTCTTT.